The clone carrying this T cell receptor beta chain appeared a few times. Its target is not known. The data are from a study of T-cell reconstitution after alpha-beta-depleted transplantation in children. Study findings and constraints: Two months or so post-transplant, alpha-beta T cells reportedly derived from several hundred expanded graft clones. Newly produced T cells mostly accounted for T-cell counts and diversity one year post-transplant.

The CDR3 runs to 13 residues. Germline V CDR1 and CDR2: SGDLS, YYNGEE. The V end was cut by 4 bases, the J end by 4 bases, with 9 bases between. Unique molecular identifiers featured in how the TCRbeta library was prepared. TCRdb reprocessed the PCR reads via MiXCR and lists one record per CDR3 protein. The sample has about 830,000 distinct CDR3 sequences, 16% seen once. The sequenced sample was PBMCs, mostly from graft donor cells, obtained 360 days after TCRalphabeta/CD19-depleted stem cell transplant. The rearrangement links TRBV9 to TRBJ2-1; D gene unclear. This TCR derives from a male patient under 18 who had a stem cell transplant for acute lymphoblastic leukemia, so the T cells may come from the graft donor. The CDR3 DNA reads TGTGCCAGCAGCTTCCGCCTTTACAATGAGCAGTTCTTC. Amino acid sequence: CASSFRLYNEQFF.